A single sample gave rise to the 22 T cell receptor beta chains below, sequenced in a study of T cells after yellow fever vaccination. TCRdb analysed the 5' RACE reads with MiXCR anew, one entry per CDR3 protein. The sample has about 350,000 distinct CDR3 sequences, 7% to 10% seen once; the top ten hold around 17%. The material was PBMCs, obtained more than 40 days after the first yellow fever vaccination. The receptors here all came from a young man who received the YFV17D yellow fever vaccine.

The sample holds a few counts of this clonotype. The chain couples TRBV9 to TRBJ2-4, with TRBD1 matching over 8 bases. Losses at the gene ends were 5 bases for V and 0 bases for J; bases not matched to a gene: 7. This CDR3 spans 16 amino acids. Germline V gene sequence: CDR1 SGDLS, CDR2 YYNGEE. The CDR3 sequence is CASRTGESLAKNIQYF. The CDR3 DNA is TGTGCCAGCAGGACAGGGGAGAGTTTAGCCAAAAACATTCAGTACTTC. Filled out from reference TRBV9 and TRBJ2-4, the complete variable domain reads DSGVTQTPKHLITATGQRVTLRCSPRSGDLSVYWYQQSLDQGLQFLIQYYNGEERAKGNILERFSAQQFPDLHSELNLSSLELGDSALYFCASRTGESLAKNIQYFGAGTRLSVL.

The chain is built from TRBV19 and TRBJ1-4; D gene unclear. Looked up from germline, CDR1 is LNHDA and CDR2 is SQIVND (reference sequence). V gave up 7 bases and J gave up 8 bases, with 14 bases separating them. This CDR3 contains 13 residues. The CDR3 DNA reads as TGTGCCAGTAAATCCCAGGAGAAGGAAAAACTGTTTTTT. It codes for CASKSQEKEKLFF. Full variable domain (rest looked up from reference TRBV19 and TRBJ1-4): DGGITQSPKYLFRKEGQNVTLSCEQNLNHDAMYWYRQDPGQGLRLIYYSQIVNDFQKGDIAEGYSVSREKKESFPLTVTSAQKNPTAFYLCASKSQEKEKLFFGSGTQLSVL.

V and J are TRBV5-1 and TRBJ1-1; 7 bases match TRBD1. V lost 3 bases and J lost 5; bases outside the gene matches: 4. The length of the CDR3 is 13 residues. The germline V gene encodes CDR1 SGHRS and CDR2 YFSETQ. CDR3 bases: TGCGCCAGCAGCTGGGACAGAGAAACTGAAGCTTTCTTT. Protein sequence: CASSWDRETEAFF.

This clonotype has just a few counts. The chain is built from TRBV5-1 and TRBJ1-2; possibly TRBD1 for D (6 bases). V dropped 8 bases and J dropped 3 bases, with 14 bases sitting between them. In germline, CDR1 is SGHRS, CDR2 YFSETQ. This CDR3 spans 13 amino acids. CDR3 region: CASQQGRDYGYTF. The CDR3 coding sequence is TGCGCCAGTCAACAGGGCCGGGACTATGGCTACACCTTC.

This clonotype occurred many times. The chain's CDR3 is CASSIRGDQPQHF. CDR3 bases: TGTGCCAGCAGCATCAGGGGGGATCAGCCCCAGCATTTT. V gene TRBV7-2 combines with J gene TRBJ1-5; the match to TRBD1 covers 7 bases. With V trimmed by 5 bases and J by 5 bases, 3 bases remained unmatched. CDR3 length equals 13 residues. Looked up from germline, CDR1 is SGHTA and CDR2 is FQGNSA.

The rearrangement links TRBV5-1 to TRBJ1-2; perhaps TRBD1 as D (6 bases). V shed 0 bases and J shed 3 bases, with 15 bases lying between them. CDR3 size: 16 residues. Per the germline V gene, CDR1 is SGHRS and CDR2 is YFSETQ. CDR3 in DNA: TGCGCCAGCAGCTTGGGGACAGATGAAATCGACTATGGCTACACCTTC. It specifies CASSLGTDEIDYGYTF.

This clonotype occurred a few times. The V and J genes are TRBV20-1 and TRBJ2-3; the match to TRBD2 covers 10 bases. Germline V gives CDR1 DFQATT, CDR2 SNEGSKA (reference sequence). Trimming cost V 6 bases and J 5 bases; bases outside gene matches: 5. There are 13 residues in the CDR3. The CDR3 DNA reads as TGCAGTGCCCGACAGCGGGGGGGAGATACGCAGTATTTT. Protein product: CSARQRGGDTQYF.

This clonotype came up many times. The V gene is TRBV5-1, the J gene TRBJ2-1; D call uncertain. There are 14 residues in the CDR3. V was clipped by 0 bases and J by 5 bases, with 9 bases between them. Germline assignment: CDR1 SGHRS and CDR2 YFSETQ. For the CDR3, the DNA is TGCGCCAGCAGCTTGGCTATAGTTCACAATGAGCAGTTCTTC. Its translation: CASSLAIVHNEQFF.

This clonotype came up a few times. This chain links TRBV20-1 with TRBJ2-5, with 8 positions matching TRBD1. CDR1 is DFQATT and CDR2 is SNEGSKA in the germline V gene (reference sequence). J was trimmed by 1 base and V by 3 bases; bases with no gene match: 7. The CDR3 length is 15 residues. CDR3 nucleotide sequence: TGCAGTGCTAGTGACGGACAGGGCCCCCAAGAGACCCAGTACTTC. Its protein product is CSASDGQGPQETQYF.

CDR3 in amino acids: CASNPFIGNEQFF. CDR3 bases: TGTGCCAGCAACCCCTTCATCGGAAATGAGCAGTTCTTC. The gene calls are TRBV6-2 or TRBV6-3 and TRBJ2-1; D not certain. Per the germline V gene, CDR1 is MNHEY and CDR2 is SVGEGT. The CDR3 covers 13 residues. V gave up 7 bases and J gave up 7 bases, with 14 bases separating them.

This chain uses TRBV7-6 with TRBJ2-7; D might be TRBD2 (7 bases). Looked up from germline, CDR1 is SGHVS and CDR2 is FNYEAQ. The CDR3 spans 15 residues. With 1 base removed from V and 3 bases from J, the gap between germline ends came to 13 bases. CDR3 nucleotide sequence: TGTGCCAGCAGCTTAGTCGAGGGGGAGGGCTACGAGCAGTACTTC. It encodes CASSLVEGEGYEQYF.

This clonotype has a handful of counts. The V call is TRBV5-5, the J call TRBJ2-7; D is possibly TRBD1 (7 bases). The germline gives CDR1 SGHKS, CDR2 YYEKEE (reference sequence). This CDR3 spans 14 amino acids. V gave up 3 bases and J gave up 2 bases, with 12 bases separating them. CDR3 protein: CASSSGDRTYEQYV. The CDR3 nucleotides are TGTGCCAGCAGCTCGGGGGACAGAACCTACGAGCAGTACGTC.

The chain is built from TRBV5-5 and TRBJ1-4; 8 positions match TRBD1. Trimming at V came to 2 bases and at J to 7 bases, leaving 10 bases not matched to a gene. CDR1 and CDR2 from the germline V gene are SGHKS and YYEKEE (reference sequence). This CDR3 has 16 amino acids. The chain's CDR3 is CASSLTQGAGREKLFF. CDR3 DNA: TGTGCCAGCAGCTTAACTCAGGGGGCGGGTCGTGAAAAACTGTTTTTT.

This clonotype was counted between two and nine times. The gene calls are TRBV27 and TRBJ2-1; unclear D gene. CDR1 and CDR2 (germline): MNHEY, SMNVEV (reference sequence). There are 13 residues in the CDR3. V lost 6 bases, J lost 0 bases, and 6 bases lay in between. CDR3 residues: CASRQSSYNEQFF. The CDR3 DNA sequence: TGTGCCAGCAGGCAGAGCTCCTACAATGAGCAGTTCTTC.

The rearrangement links TRBV7-8 to TRBJ2-3; TRBD2 agrees at 12 bases. Germline V lookup: CDR1 SGHVS, CDR2 FQNEAQ. The ends lost 5 bases at V and 4 bases at J; junction bases unmatched: 7. The CDR3 has 16 residues. The CDR3 region is CASSRTSGGPSDTQYF. DNA of the CDR3: TGTGCCAGCAGCCGAACTAGCGGGGGGCCTTCAGATACGCAGTATTTT.

This clonotype appeared a few times. The chain combines TRBV3-1 with TRBJ2-3; 7 positions match TRBD2. Germline CDR1 and CDR2: LGHDT and YNNKEL (reference sequence). The CDR3 sequence is 16 residues long. Unmatched junction bases numbered 4, after V lost 0 bases and J lost 1 base. The CDR3 region is CASSQDRLAGTDTQYF. DNA for the CDR3: TGTGCCAGCAGCCAAGATAGACTAGCTGGCACAGATACGCAGTATTTT.

The chain couples TRBV27 to TRBJ1-2; TRBD1 matches at 7 bases. Trimming at V came to 2 bases and at J to 3 bases, leaving 12 bases not matched to a gene. Germline V CDR1 and CDR2: MNHEY, SMNVEV (reference sequence). The CDR3 consists of 17 residues. The CDR3 loop reads CASSLRMRQGFDYGYTF. The CDR3 DNA follows: TGTGCCAGCAGTTTAAGAATGAGACAGGGATTTGACTATGGCTACACCTTC.

This clonotype turned up a few times. The genes are TRBV6-5 and TRBJ1-4, with D tentatively TRBD1 (5 bases). V shed 5 bases and J shed 6 bases, with 16 bases lying between them. The CDR3 spans 15 residues. Germline-derived CDR1 and CDR2 are MNHEY and SVGAGI. CDR3 sequence reads: CASSTNSGGYEKLFF. For the CDR3, the DNA is TGTGCCAGCAGTACGAATTCCGGGGGTTATGAAAAACTGTTTTTT.

This clonotype was counted at least ten times. J is TRBJ1-2 and V is TRBV5-1; 12 positions match TRBD1. Germline CDR1 SGHRS, CDR2 YFSETQ. The CDR3 has 17 residues. Trimming removed 5 bases from V and 3 bases from J; junction bases left unmatched: 11. The CDR3 region is CASRQTGTGGADYGYTF. In DNA form, the CDR3 reads TGCGCCAGCAGACAAACCGGGACAGGGGGCGCGGACTATGGCTACACCTTC.

This clonotype was seen more than once but under ten times. The chain carries TRBV12-3 or TRBV12-4 and TRBJ2-7, with D hard to call. V dropped 6 bases and J dropped 12 bases, with 18 bases sitting between them. The CDR3 is 12 residues long. The CDR3 loop reads CASSTAFESGYF. CDR3 bases: TGTGCCAGCAGCACGGCCTTTGAGAGTGGGTACTTC.

This clonotype was seen a few times. The chain is built from TRBV6-5 and TRBJ1-2; no definite D call. Germline CDR1 is MNHEY and CDR2 is SVGAGI. The CDR3 is 13 amino acids. V shed 0 bases and J shed 6 bases, with 8 bases lying between them. The CDR3 bases are TGTGCCAGCAGTTACTCGTTAGGGAATGGCTACACCTTC. Translation gives CASSYSLGNGYTF.

The J gene is TRBJ2-7, the V gene TRBV12-3 or TRBV12-4; possible D gene TRBD1, 6 bases. There are 14 residues in the CDR3. V lost 6 bases, J lost 2 bases, and 14 bases lay in between. The CDR3 sequence is CASSLKRGTYEQYF. The CDR3 nucleotides read TGTGCCAGCAGCCTGAAAAGGGGGACCTACGAGCAGTACTTC.